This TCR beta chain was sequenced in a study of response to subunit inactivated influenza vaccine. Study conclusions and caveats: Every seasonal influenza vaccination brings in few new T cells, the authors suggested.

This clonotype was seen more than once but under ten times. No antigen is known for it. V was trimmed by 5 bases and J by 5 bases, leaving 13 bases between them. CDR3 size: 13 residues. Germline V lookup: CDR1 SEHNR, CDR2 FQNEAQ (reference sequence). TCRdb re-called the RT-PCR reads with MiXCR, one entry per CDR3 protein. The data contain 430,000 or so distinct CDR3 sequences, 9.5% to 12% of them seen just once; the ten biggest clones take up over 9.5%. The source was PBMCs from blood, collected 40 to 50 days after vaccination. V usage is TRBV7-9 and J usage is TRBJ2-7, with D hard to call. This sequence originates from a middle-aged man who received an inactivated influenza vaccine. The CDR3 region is CASSPPPSDEQYF. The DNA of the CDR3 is TGTGCCAGCAGCCCCCCTCCCTCAGACGAGCAGTACTTC. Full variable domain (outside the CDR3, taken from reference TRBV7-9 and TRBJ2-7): DTGVSQNPRHKITKRGQNVTFRCDPISEHNRLYWYRQTLGQGPEFLTYFQNEAQLEKSRLLSDRFSAERPKGSFSTLEIQRTEQGDSAMYLCASSPPPSDEQYFGPGTRLTVT.